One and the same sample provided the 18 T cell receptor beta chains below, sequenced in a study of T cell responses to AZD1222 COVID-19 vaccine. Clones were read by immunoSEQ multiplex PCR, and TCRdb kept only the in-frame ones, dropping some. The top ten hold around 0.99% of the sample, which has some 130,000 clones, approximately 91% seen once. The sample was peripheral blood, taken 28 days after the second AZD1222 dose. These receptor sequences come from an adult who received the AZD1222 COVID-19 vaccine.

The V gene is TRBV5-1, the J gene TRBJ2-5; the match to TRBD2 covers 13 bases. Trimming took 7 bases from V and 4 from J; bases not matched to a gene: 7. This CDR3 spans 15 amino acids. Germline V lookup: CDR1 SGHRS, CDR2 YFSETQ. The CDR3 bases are TGCGCCAGCGGACTAGCGGGAGTAGGTGCAGAGACCCAGTACTTC. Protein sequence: CASGLAGVGAETQYF.

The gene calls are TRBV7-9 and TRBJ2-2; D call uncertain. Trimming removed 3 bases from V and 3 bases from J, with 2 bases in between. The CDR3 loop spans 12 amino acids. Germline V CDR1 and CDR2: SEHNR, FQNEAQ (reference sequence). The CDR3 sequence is CASSFDTGELFF. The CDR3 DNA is TGTGCCAGCAGCTTCGACACCGGGGAGCTGTTTTTT.

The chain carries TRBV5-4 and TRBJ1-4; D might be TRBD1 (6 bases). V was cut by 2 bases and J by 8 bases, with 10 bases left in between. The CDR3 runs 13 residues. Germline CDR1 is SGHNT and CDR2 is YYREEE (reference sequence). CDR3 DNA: TGTGCCAGCAGCTTATTAACAGGGGAAAAACTGTTTTTT. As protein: CASSLLTGEKLFF.

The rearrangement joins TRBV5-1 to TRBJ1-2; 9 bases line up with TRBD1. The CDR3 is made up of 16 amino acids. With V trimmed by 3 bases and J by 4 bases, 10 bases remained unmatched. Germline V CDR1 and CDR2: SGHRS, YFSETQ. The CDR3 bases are TGCGCCAGCAGCTCGGGACAGGGCCAGTCAGCCTATGGCTACACCTTC. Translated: CASSSGQGQSAYGYTF.

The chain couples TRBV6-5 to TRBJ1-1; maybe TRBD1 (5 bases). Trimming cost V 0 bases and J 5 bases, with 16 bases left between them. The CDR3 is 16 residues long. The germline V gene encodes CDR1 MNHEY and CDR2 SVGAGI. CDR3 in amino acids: CASSYSGGYTGTEAFF. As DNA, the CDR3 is TGTGCCAGCAGTTACTCCGGGGGTTATACGGGGACTGAAGCTTTCTTT.

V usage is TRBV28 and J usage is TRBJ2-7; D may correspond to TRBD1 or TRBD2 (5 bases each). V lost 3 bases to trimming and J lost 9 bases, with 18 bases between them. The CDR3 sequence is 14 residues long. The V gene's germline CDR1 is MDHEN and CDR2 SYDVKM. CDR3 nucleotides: TGTGCCAGCAGTTTGGGGGATCCGAGGATTTCGCAGTACTTC. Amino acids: CASSLGDPRISQYF.

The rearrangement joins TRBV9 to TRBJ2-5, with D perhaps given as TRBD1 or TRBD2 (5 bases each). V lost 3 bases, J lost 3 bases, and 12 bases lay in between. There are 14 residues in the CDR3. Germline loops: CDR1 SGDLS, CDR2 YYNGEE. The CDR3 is CASSDRTREETQYF. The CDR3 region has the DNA TGTGCCAGCAGCGACAGGACTCGGGAAGAGACCCAGTACTTC.

CDR3 sequence reads: CASSFFGGGYNEQFF. In DNA, the CDR3 is TGTGCCAGCAGTTTCTTCGGGGGGGGCTACAATGAGCAGTTCTTC. V and J are TRBV28 and TRBJ2-1; 8 nucleotides agree with TRBD2. The CDR3 length is 15 residues. Looked up from germline, CDR1 is MDHEN and CDR2 is SYDVKM. The trim removed 3 bases at V and 3 bases at J, leaving 4 bases unmatched.

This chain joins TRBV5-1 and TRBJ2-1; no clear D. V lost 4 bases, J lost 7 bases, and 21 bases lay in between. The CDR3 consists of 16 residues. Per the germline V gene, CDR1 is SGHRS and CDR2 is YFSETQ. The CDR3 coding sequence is TGCGCCAGCAGCCCCAGAGCTATCCCGCCGGGTAATGAGCAGTTCTTC. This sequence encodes CASSPRAIPPGNEQFF. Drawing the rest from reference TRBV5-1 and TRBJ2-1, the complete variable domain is KAGVTQTPRYLIKTRGQQVTLSCSPISGHRSVSWYQQTPGQGLQFLFEYFSETQRNKGNFPGRFSGRQFSNSRSEMNVSTLELGDSALYLCASSPRAIPPGNEQFFGPGTRLTVL.

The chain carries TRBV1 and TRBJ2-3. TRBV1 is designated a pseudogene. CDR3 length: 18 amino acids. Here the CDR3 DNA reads TGCACCAGCAGCCAACCCTCCGGGACCGCTCCCCCCACAGATACGCAGTATTTT. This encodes CTSSQPSGTAPPTDTQYF.

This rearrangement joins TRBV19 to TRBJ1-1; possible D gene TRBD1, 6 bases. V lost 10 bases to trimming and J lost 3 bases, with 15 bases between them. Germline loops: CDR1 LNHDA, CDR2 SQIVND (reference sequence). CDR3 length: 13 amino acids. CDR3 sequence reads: CATGAGVDTEAFF. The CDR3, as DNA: TGTGCCACCGGGGCAGGGGTGGACACTGAAGCTTTCTTT.

CDR3 protein: CSVDRGGTGELFF. The CDR3 DNA reads as TGCAGCGTTGACAGGGGCGGCACCGGGGAGCTGTTTTTT. The chain links TRBV29-1 to TRBJ2-2; D might be TRBD1 (6 bases). V shed 3 bases and J shed 4 bases, with 9 bases lying between them. This CDR3 region has 13 residues. Germline values: CDR1 SQVTM, CDR2 ANQGSEA.

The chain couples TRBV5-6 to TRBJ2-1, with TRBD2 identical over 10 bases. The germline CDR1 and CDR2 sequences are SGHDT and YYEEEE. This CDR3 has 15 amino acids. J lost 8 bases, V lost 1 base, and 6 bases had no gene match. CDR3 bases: TGTGCCAGCAGCTTGAGCGGGAGGGCCAAAGATGAGCAGTTCTTC. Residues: CASSLSGRAKDEQFF.

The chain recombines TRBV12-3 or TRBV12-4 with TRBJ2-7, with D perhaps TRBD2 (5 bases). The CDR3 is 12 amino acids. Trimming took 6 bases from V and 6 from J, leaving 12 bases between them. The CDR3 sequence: CASRLETGEQYF. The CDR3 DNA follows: TGTGCCAGCAGACTAGAAACCGGCGAGCAGTACTTC.

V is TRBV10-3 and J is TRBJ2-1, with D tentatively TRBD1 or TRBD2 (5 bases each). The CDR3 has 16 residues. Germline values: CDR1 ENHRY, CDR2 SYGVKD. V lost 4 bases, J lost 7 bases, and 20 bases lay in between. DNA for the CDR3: TGTGCCATCAGTGTAGGCAGCGCTTCCTGGGGGAATGAGCAGTTCTTC. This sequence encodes CAISVGSASWGNEQFF.

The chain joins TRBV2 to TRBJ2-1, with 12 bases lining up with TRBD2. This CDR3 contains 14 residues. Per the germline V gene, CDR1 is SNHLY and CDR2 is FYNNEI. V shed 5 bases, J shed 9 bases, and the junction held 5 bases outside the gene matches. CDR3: CASSRLAGGGEQFF. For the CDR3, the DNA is TGTGCCAGCAGTAGGCTAGCGGGAGGGGGTGAGCAGTTCTTC.

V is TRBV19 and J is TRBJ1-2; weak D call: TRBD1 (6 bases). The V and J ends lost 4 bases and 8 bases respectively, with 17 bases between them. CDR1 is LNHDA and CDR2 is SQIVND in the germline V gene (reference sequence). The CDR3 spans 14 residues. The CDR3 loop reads CASSNPGEVRGYTF. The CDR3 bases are TGTGCCAGTAGTAACCCAGGGGAGGTGCGAGGCTACACCTTC. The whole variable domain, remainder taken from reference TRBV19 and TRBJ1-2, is DGGITQSPKYLFRKEGQNVTLSCEQNLNHDAMYWYRQDPGQGLRLIYYSQIVNDFQKGDIAEGYSVSREKKESFPLTVTSAQKNPTAFYLCASSNPGEVRGYTFGSGTRLTVV.

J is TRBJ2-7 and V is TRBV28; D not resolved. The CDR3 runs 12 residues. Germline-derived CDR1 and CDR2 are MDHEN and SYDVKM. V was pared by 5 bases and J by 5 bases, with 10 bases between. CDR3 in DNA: TGTGCCAGCAGTCCCCCAATCGACGAGCAGTACTTC. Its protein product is CASSPPIDEQYF.